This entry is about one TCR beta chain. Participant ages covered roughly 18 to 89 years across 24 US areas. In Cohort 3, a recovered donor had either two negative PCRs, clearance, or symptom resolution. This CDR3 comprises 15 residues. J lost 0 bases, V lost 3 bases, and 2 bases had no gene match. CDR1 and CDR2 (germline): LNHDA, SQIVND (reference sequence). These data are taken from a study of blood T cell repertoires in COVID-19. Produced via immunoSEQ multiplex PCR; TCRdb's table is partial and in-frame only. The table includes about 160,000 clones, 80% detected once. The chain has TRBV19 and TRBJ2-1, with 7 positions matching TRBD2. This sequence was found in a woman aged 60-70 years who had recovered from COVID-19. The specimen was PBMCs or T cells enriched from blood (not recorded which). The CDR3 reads CASSIRDYSYNEQFF. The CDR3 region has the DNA TGTGCCAGTAGTATCCGGGACTACTCCTACAATGAGCAGTTCTTC.